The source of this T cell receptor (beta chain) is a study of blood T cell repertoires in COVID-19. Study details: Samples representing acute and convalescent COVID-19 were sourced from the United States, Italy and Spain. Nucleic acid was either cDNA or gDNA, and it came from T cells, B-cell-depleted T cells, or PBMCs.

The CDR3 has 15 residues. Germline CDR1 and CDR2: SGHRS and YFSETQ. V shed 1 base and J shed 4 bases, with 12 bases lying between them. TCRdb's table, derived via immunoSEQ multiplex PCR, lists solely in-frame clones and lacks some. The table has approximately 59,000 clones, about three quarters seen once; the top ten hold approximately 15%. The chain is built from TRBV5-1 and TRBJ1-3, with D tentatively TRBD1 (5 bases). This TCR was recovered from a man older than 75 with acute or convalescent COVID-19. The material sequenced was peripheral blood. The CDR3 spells CASSLPREAGNTIYF. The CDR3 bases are TGCGCCAGCAGCTTGCCCAGGGAGGCCGGAAACACCATATATTTT.